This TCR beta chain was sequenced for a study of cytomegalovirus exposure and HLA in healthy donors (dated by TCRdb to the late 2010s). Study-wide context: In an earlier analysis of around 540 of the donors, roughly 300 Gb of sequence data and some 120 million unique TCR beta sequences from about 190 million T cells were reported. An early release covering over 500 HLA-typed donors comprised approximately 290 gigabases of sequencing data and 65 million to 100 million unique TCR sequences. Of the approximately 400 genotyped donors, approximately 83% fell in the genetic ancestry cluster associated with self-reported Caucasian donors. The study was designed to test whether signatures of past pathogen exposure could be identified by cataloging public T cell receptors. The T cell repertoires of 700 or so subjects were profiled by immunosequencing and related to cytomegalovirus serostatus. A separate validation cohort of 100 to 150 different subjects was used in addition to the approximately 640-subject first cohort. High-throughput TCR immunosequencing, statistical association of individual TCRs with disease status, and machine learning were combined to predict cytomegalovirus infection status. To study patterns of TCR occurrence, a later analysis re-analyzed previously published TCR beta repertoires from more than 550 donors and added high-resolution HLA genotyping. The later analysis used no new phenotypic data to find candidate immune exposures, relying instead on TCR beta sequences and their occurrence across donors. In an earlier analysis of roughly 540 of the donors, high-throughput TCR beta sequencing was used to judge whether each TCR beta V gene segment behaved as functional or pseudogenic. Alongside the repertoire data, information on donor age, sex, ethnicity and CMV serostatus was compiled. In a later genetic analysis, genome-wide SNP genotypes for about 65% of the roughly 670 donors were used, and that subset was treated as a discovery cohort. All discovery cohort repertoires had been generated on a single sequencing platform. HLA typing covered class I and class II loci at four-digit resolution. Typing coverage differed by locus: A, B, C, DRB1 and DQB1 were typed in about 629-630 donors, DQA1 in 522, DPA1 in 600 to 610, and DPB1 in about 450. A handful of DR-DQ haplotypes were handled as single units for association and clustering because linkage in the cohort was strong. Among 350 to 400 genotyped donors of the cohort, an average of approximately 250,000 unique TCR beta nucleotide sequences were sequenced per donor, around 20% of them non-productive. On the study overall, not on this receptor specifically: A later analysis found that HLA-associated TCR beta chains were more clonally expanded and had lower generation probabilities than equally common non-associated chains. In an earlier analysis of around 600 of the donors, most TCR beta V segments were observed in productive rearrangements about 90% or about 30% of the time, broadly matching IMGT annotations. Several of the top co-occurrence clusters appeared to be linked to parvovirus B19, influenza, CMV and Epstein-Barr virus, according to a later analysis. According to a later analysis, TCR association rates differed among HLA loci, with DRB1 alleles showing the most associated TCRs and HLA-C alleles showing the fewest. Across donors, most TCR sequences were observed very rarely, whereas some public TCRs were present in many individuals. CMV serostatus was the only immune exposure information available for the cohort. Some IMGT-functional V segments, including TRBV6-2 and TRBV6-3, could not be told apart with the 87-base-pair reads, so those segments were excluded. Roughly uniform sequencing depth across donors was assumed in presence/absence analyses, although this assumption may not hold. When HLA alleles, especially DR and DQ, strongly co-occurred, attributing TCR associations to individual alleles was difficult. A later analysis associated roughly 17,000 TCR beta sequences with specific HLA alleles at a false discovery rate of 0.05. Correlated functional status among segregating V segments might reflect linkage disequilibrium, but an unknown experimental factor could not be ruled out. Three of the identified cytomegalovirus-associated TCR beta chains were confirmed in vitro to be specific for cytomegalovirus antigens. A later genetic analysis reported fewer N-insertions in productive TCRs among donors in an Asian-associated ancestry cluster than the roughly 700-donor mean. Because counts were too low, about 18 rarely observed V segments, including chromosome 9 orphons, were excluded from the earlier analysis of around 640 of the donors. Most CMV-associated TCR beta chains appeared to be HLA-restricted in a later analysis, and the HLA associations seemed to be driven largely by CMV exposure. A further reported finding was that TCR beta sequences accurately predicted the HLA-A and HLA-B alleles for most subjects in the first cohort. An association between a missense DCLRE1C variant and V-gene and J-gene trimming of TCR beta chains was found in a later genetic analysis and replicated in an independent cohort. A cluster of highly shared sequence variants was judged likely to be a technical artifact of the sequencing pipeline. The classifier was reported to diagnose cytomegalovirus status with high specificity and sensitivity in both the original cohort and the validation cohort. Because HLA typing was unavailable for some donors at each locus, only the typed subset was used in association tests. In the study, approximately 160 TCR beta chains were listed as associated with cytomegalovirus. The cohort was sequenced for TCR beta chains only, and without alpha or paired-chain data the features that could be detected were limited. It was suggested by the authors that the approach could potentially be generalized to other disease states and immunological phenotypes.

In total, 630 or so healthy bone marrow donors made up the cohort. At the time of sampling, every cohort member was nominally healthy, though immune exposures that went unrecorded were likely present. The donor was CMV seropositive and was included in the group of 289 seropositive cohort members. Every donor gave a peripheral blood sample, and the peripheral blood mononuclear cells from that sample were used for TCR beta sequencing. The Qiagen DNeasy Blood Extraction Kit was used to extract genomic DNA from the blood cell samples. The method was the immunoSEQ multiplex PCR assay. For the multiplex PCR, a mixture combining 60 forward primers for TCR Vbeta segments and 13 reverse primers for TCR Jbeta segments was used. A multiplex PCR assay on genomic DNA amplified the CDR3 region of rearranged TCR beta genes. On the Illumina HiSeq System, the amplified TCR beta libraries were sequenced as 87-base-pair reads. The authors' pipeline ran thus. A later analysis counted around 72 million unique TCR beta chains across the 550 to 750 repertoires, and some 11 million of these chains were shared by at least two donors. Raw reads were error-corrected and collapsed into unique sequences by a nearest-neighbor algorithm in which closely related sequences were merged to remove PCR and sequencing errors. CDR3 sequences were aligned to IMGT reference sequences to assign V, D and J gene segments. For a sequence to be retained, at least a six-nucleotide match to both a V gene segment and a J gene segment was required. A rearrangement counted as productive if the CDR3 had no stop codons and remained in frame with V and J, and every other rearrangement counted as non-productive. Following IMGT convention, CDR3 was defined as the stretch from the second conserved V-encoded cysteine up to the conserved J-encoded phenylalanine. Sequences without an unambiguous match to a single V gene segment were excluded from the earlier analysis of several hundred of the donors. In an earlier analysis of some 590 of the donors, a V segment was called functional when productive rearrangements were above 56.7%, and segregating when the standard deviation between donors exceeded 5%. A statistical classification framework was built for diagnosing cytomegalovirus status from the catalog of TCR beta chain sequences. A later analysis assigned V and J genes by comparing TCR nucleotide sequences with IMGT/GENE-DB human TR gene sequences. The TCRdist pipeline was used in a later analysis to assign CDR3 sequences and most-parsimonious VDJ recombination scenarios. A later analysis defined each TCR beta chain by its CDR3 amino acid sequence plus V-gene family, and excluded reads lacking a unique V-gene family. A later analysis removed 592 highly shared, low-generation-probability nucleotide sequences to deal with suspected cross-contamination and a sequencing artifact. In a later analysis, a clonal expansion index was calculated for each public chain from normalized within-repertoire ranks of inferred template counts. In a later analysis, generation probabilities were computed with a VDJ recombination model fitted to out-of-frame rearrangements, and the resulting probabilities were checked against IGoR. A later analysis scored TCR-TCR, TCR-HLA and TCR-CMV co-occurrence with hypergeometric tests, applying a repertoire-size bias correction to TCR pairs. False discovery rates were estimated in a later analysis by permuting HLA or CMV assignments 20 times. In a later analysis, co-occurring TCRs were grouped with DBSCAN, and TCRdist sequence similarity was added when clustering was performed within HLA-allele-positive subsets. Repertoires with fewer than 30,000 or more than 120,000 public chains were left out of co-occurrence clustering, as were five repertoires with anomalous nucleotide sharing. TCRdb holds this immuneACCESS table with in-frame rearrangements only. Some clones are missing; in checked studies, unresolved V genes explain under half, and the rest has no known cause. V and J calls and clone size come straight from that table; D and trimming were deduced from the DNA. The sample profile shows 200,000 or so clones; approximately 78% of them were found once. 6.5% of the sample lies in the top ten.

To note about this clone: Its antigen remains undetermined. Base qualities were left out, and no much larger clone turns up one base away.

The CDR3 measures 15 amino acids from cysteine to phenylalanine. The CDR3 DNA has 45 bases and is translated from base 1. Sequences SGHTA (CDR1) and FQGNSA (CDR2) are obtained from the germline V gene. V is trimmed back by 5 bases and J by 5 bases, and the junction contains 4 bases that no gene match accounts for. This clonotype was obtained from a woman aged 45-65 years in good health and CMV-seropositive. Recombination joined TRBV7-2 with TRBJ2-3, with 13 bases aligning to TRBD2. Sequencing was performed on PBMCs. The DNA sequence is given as TGTGCCAGCAGCAGGACTAGCGGGAGTGGAGATACGCAGTATTTT. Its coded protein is CASSRTSGSGDTQYF.